This T cell receptor beta chain is drawn from a study of blood T cell repertoires in COVID-19. Study-wide context: Specimens from acute and convalescent COVID-19 originated in the United States, Italy and Spain.

TCRdb keeps only in-frame clones here, not all; method: immunoSEQ multiplex PCR. The sample includes more than 200,000 clones, over 80% of them seen just once. Trimming took off 0 bases at V and 3 bases at J, with 12 bases between the two ends. Germline values: CDR1 LGHNA, CDR2 YNFKEQ. The CDR3 contains 15 residues. The chain is built from TRBV4-2 and TRBJ2-7, with D possibly matching TRBD2 (6 bases). The sample taken for sequencing was peripheral blood. The sequence was collected from a man aged 40-55 years with acute or convalescent COVID-19. The CDR3 protein is CASSQDSGRNYEQYF. In DNA, the CDR3 is TGTGCCAGCAGCCAAGATTCCGGGAGAAACTACGAGCAGTACTTC.